This T cell receptor (beta chain) was identified in a study of Tregs in tolerant kidney transplant recipients. Findings and limits, study-wide: Validation in larger populations is needed because few patients were studied.

On this clone itself: Antigen unknown.

The assay was immunoSEQ multiplex PCR, and TCRdb's table has in-frame clones only and misses some. The repertoire holds approximately 260,000 clones, with around 82% as singletons. The source material was CD4+ T cells from blood. The clonotype originates from a human donor in good health.

CDR3 sequence: CASSFLQGGPAYEQYF. CDR3 DNA: TGTGCCAGCAGTTTCTTACAGGGTGGGCCCGCCTACGAGCAGTACTTC. The V gene is TRBV6-6, the J gene TRBJ2-7, with D perhaps matching TRBD1 (6 bases). This CDR3 is built from 16 residues. Trimming removed 4 bases at V and 2 bases at J, with 18 bases between. Germline CDR1 and CDR2: MNHNY and SVGAGI (reference sequence).